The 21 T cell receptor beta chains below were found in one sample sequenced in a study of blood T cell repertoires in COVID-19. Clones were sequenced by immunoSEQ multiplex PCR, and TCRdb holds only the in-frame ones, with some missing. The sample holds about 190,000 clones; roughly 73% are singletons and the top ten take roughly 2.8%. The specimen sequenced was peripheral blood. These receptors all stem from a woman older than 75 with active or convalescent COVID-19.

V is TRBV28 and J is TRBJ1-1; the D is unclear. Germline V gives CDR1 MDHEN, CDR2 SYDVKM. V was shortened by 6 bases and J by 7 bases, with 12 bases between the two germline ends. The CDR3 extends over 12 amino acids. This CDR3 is CASRQPADEAFF. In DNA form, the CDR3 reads TGTGCCAGCAGACAACCAGCGGATGAAGCTTTCTTT.

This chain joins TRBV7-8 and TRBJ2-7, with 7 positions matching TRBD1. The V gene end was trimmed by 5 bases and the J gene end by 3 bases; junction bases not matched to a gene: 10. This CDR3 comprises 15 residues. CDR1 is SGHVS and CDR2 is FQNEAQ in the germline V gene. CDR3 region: CASSHRQGNFYEQYF. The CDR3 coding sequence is TGTGCCAGCAGCCACCGACAGGGAAACTTCTACGAGCAGTACTTC.

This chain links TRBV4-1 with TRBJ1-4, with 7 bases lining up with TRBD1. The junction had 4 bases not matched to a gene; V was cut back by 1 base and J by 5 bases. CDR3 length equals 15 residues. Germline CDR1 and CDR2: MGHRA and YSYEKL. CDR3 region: CASSQVLRGNEKLFF. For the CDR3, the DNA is TGCGCCAGCAGCCAAGTTCTCAGGGGGAATGAAAAACTGTTTTTT.

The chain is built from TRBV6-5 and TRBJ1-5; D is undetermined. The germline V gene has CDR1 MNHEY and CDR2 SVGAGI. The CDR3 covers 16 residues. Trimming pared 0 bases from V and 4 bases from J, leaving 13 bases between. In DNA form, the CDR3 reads TGTGCCAGCAGTTACTCCCCTAGGATACCAAATCAGCCCCAGCATTTT. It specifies CASSYSPRIPNQPQHF.

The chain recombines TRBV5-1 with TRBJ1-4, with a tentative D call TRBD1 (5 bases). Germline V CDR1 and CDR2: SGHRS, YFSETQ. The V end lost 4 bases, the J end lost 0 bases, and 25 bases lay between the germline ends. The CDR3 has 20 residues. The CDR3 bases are TGCGCCAGCAGCGCCGGGCTGGGACTGCGGGAGGCATCAACTAATGAAAAACTGTTTTTT. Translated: CASSAGLGLREASTNEKLFF.

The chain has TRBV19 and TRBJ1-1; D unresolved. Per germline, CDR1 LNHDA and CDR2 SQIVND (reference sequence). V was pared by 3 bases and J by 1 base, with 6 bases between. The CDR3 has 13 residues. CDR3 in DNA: TGTGCCAGTAGTATCCACAGGAACACTGAAGCTTTCTTT. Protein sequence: CASSIHRNTEAFF.

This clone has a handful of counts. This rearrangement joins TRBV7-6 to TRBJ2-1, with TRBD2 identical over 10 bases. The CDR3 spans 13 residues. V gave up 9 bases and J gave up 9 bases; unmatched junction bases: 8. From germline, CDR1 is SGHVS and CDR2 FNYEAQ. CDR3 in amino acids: CASTAGGRREQFF. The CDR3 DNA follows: TGTGCCAGTACAGCGGGGGGGCGGCGTGAGCAGTTCTTC.

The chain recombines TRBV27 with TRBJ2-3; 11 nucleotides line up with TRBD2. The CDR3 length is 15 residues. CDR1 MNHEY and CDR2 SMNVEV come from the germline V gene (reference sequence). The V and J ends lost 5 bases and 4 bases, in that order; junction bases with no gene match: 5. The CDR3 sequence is CASSILAGGADTQYF. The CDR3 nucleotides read TGTGCCAGCAGTATTCTAGCGGGGGGCGCAGATACGCAGTATTTT.

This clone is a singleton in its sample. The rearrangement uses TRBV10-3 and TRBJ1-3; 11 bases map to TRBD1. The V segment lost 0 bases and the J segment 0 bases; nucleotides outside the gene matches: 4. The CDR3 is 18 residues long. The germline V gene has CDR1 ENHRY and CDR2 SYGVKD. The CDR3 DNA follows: TGTGCCATCAGTGAGTCGGACAGGGGGCCCTACTCTGGAAACACCATATATTTT. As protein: CAISESDRGPYSGNTIYF.

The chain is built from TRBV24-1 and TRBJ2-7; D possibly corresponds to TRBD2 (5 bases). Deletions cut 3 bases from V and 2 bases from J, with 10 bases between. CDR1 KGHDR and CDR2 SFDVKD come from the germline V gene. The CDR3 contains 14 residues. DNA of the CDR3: TGTGCCACCAGTGATACGCGGGTTCCCTACGAGCAGTACTTC. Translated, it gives CATSDTRVPYEQYF.

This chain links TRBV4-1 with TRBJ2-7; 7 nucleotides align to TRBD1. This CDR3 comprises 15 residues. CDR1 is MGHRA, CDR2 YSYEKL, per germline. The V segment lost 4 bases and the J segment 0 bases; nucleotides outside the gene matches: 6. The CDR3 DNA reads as TGCGCCAGCAGCCTCACCGGGACAGTCTCCTACGAGCAGTACTTC. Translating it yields CASSLTGTVSYEQYF.

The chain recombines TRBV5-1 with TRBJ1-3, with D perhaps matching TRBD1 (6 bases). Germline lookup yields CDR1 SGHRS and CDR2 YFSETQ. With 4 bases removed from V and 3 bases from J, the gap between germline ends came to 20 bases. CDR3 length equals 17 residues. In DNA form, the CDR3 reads TGCGCCAGCAGCCTTGCCACTCTACAGGGAAATGGAAACACCATATATTTT. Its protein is CASSLATLQGNGNTIYF.

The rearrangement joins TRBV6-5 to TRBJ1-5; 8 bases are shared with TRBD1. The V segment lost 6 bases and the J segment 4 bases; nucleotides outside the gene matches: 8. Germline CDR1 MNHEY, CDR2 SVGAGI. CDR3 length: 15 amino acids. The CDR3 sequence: CASRRTGRGNQPQHF. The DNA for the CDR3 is TGTGCCAGCAGACGGACAGGGCGAGGTAATCAGCCCCAGCATTTT.

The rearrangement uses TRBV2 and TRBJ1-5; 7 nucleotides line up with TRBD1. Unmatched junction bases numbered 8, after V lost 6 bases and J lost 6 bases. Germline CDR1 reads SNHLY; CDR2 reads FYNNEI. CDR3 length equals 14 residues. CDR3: CASREEGGSQPQHF. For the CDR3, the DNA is TGTGCCAGCAGAGAGGAAGGGGGCAGTCAGCCCCAGCATTTT.

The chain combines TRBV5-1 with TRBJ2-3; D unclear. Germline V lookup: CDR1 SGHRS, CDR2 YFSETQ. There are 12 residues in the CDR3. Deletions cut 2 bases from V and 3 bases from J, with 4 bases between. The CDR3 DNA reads TGCGCCAGCAGCTTTTCGACAGATACGCAGTATTTT. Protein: CASSFSTDTQYF.

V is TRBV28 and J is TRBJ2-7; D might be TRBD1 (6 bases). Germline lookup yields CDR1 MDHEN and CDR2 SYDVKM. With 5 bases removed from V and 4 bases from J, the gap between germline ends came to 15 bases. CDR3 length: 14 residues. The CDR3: CASSPGALGYEQYF. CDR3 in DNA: TGTGCCAGCAGTCCAGGGGCCTTAGGGTACGAGCAGTACTTC.

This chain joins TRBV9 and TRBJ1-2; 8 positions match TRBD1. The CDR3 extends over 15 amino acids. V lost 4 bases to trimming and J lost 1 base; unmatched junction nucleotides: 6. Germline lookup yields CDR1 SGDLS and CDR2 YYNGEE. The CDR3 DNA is TGTGCCAGCAGCTCCAGCGGACAGGGTAACTATGGCTACACCTTC. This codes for CASSSSGQGNYGYTF.

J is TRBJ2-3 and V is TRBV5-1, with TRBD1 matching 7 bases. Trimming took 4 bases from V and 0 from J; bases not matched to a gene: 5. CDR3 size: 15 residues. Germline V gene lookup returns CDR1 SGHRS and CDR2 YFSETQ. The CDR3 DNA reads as TGCGCCAGCAGCCCCGGGACAGCAAGCACAGATACGCAGTATTTT. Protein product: CASSPGTASTDTQYF.

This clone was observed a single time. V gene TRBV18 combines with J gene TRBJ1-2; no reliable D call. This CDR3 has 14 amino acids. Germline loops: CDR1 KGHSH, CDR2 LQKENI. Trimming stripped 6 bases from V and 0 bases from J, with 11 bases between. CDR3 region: CASSDSLSNYGYTF. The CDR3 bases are TGTGCCAGCTCGGACTCATTATCTAACTATGGCTACACCTTC.

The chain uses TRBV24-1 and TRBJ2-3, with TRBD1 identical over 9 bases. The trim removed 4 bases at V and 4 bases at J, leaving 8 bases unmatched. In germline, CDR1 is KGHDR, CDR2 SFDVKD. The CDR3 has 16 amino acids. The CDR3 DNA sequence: TGTGCCACCAGTGACGCTTCCGGGACAGGGCCAGATACGCAGTATTTT. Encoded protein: CATSDASGTGPDTQYF.

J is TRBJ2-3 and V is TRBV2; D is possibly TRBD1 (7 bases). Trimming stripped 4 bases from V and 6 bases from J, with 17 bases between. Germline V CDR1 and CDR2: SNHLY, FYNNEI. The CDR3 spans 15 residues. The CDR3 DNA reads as TGTGCCAGCAGTGGACAGGGTGGCGGGGTCGATACGCAGTATTTT. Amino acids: CASSGQGGGVDTQYF.